This T cell receptor (beta chain) was recovered during a study of T cell clones after liver transplantation. Study at large: Tolerant meant at least one year fully off immunosuppression without liver enzymes above twice normal.

This CDR3 contains 16 residues. V was cut by 4 bases and J by 8 bases, with 21 bases left in between. The germline V gene has CDR1 SGHVS and CDR2 FQNEAQ. This clone turned up a few times. Using immunoSEQ multiplex PCR, the repertoire was profiled, and TCRdb retains in-frame clones only, with some absent. The table shows roughly 73,000 clones, with about 80% occurring only once. The sequencing used CD4+ T cells from blood, collected before liver transplant. The gene calls are TRBV7-8 and TRBJ1-5; possibly TRBD1 for D (5 bases). This receptor was identified in a human donor who received a liver transplant. CDR3 DNA: TGTGCCAGCAGCTCCGCCGGGACCAAGCAGGTCAAGCCCCAGCATTTT. Translated: CASSSAGTKQVKPQHF.